The following is a T cell receptor beta chain sequence with its context. The antigen this receptor binds is unknown. No base quality information exists; no much larger clone differs at one position. In total, over 600 healthy bone marrow donors made up the cohort. Cohort members were all nominally healthy when sampled, although unrecorded immune exposures were likely present. The donor tested CMV seropositive, placing the donor among the 289 seropositive members of the cohort. Every donor gave a peripheral blood sample, and the peripheral blood mononuclear cells from that sample were used for TCR beta sequencing. The Qiagen DNeasy Blood Extraction Kit was used to extract genomic DNA from the blood cell samples. This sample was included in a study of cytomegalovirus exposure and HLA in healthy donors listed by TCRdb under 2017. Some background on the complete study: An earlier analysis of approximately 640 of the donors reported 250 to 350 Gb of sequence data and some 100 million unique TCR beta sequences from roughly 180 million T cells. Donor age, sex, ethnicity and CMV serostatus were compiled alongside the repertoire data. An earlier analysis of approximately 500 of the donors applied high-throughput TCR beta sequencing to assess whether each TCR beta V gene segment acted as functional or pseudogenic. The T cell repertoires of several hundred subjects were profiled by immunosequencing and related to cytomegalovirus serostatus. Both class I and class II loci were covered by HLA typing, at four-digit resolution. To predict cytomegalovirus infection status, the study combined high-throughput TCR immunosequencing, statistical association of individual TCRs with disease status, and machine learning. Along with the roughly 670-subject first cohort, a separate validation cohort of around 110 different subjects was used. A later genetic analysis took genome-wide SNP genotypes for about three fifths of the roughly 700 donors and used that subset as a discovery cohort. Among the approximately 430 genotyped donors, about 85% belonged to the genetic ancestry cluster associated with self-reported Caucasian donors. To study patterns of TCR occurrence, a later analysis re-analyzed previously published TCR beta repertoires from 650 to 750 donors and added high-resolution HLA genotyping. Roughly 300 gigabases of sequencing data and approximately 85 million unique TCR sequences were included in an early release covering roughly 600 HLA-typed donors. The number of donors typed differed by locus, with roughly 620-630 for A, B, C, DRB1 and DQB1, more than 500 for DQA1, 600 to 610 for DPA1, and some 440 for DPB1. All discovery cohort repertoires had been generated on a single sequencing platform. The study was designed to test whether signatures of past pathogen exposure could be identified by cataloging public T cell receptors. On average, roughly 240,000 unique TCR beta nucleotide sequences were sequenced per donor among a few hundred genotyped donors of the cohort, with around 19% of those sequences being non-productive. Five DR-DQ haplotypes were handled as single units for association and clustering, since linkage in the cohort was strong. The later analysis used no new phenotypic data to find candidate immune exposures, relying instead on TCR beta sequences and their occurrence across donors. General study outcomes and caveats: While some public TCRs were present in many individuals, most TCR sequences turned up only very rarely across donors. HLA typing was unavailable for some donors at each locus, so association tests used only the typed subset. Linkage disequilibrium might explain the correlated functional status among segregating V segments, but an unknown experimental factor could not be ruled out. The sequencing pipeline was judged likely to have produced a cluster of highly shared sequence variants as a technical artifact. Because counts were too low, more than 15 rarely observed V segments, including chromosome 9 orphons, were excluded from the earlier analysis of around 640 of the donors. V-gene and J-gene trimming of TCR beta chains was associated with a missense DCLRE1C variant in a later genetic analysis, and the association was replicated in an independent cohort. According to a later genetic analysis, donors in an Asian-associated ancestry cluster had fewer N-insertions in productive TCRs than the approximately 670-donor mean. In vitro tests confirmed that a few of the cytomegalovirus-associated TCR beta chains recognize cytomegalovirus antigens. This cohort had only TCR beta chains sequenced, and the lack of alpha or paired-chain data limited which features could be detected. In both the original and validation cohorts, the classifier was reported to diagnose cytomegalovirus status with high specificity and sensitivity. In an earlier analysis of around 600 of the donors, most TCR beta V segments appeared in productive rearrangements about 90% or about 30% of the time, broadly matching IMGT annotations. A further reported finding was that TCR beta sequences accurately predicted the HLA-A and HLA-B alleles for most subjects in the first cohort. In a later analysis, most CMV-associated TCR beta chains were found to appear HLA-restricted, with HLA associations seemingly driven largely by CMV exposure. According to the authors, the approach could potentially be generalized to other disease states and immunological phenotypes. A later analysis reported that several top co-occurrence clusters appeared linked to parvovirus B19, influenza, CMV and Epstein-Barr virus. CMV serostatus was the only immune exposure information available for the cohort. A total of about 150 TCR beta chains were listed by the study as associated with cytomegalovirus. In a later analysis, TCR association rates were found to vary across HLA loci, with the most associated TCRs seen for DRB1 alleles and the fewest for HLA-C alleles. In a later analysis, HLA-associated TCR beta chains were found to be more clonally expanded and to have lower generation probabilities than equally common non-associated chains. At a false discovery rate of 0.05, a later analysis linked around 17,000 TCR beta sequences to specific HLA alleles. Roughly uniform sequencing depth across donors was assumed in presence/absence analyses, although this assumption may not hold. Assigning TCR associations to individual alleles was difficult when HLA alleles, especially DR and DQ, strongly co-occurred.

Library construction relied on the immunoSEQ multiplex PCR assay. A mixture of 60 forward primers for TCR Vbeta segments and 13 reverse primers for TCR Jbeta segments was used in the multiplex PCR. The CDR3 region of rearranged TCR beta genes was amplified from genomic DNA with a multiplex PCR assay. The Illumina HiSeq System was used to sequence the amplified TCR beta libraries as 87-base-pair reads. The authors' analysis ran thus. A later analysis tallied around 87 million unique TCR beta chains across the 600 to 700 repertoires, and some 12 million of those chains were shared by two or more donors. Raw reads were error-corrected and collapsed into unique sequences by a nearest-neighbor algorithm in which closely related sequences were merged to remove PCR and sequencing errors. Alignment of CDR3 sequences to IMGT reference sequences was used to assign V, D and J gene segments. For a sequence to be retained, a match of at least six nucleotides was required to both a V gene segment and a J gene segment. Rearrangements were called productive when the CDR3 lacked stop codons and stayed in frame with V and J; all others were non-productive. CDR3 was defined according to IMGT convention as the region running from the second conserved V-encoded cysteine to the conserved J-encoded phenylalanine. Sequences without an unambiguous match to a single V gene segment were excluded from the earlier analysis of almost 600 of the donors. In an earlier analysis of approximately 610 of the donors, V segments were called functional above 56.7% productive rearrangements and were called segregating when the between-donor standard deviation exceeded 5%. A statistical classification framework was built for diagnosing cytomegalovirus status from the catalog of TCR beta chain sequences. V and J gene assignment, in a later analysis, came from comparing TCR nucleotide sequences with IMGT/GENE-DB human TR gene sequences. Using the TCRdist pipeline, a later analysis assigned CDR3 sequences along with most-parsimonious VDJ recombination scenarios. In a later analysis, each TCR beta chain was defined by its CDR3 amino acid sequence together with its V-gene family, and reads lacking a unique V-gene family were excluded. As a way to deal with suspected cross-contamination and a sequencing artifact, a later analysis dropped roughly 600 nucleotide sequences that were highly shared and had low generation probability. In a later analysis, a clonal expansion index was calculated for each public chain from normalized within-repertoire ranks of inferred template counts. In a later analysis, generation probabilities were computed using a VDJ recombination model fitted to out-of-frame rearrangements, and the results were checked against IGoR. In a later analysis, hypergeometric tests were used to score TCR-TCR, TCR-HLA and TCR-CMV co-occurrence, with a repertoire-size bias correction applied to TCR pairs. A later analysis estimated false discovery rates by permuting HLA or CMV assignments 20 times. In a later analysis, co-occurring TCRs were grouped using DBSCAN, with TCRdist sequence similarity added in when clustering inside HLA-allele-positive subsets. Co-occurrence clustering excluded repertoires with fewer than 30,000 or more than 120,000 public chains, plus five with anomalous nucleotide sharing. Drawn from immuneACCESS, this table holds only the in-frame rearrangements with V and J called that TCRdb kept. Clones are partly lost; checked studies trace under half to an unresolved V gene and leave the rest unexplained. V and J calls and clone size come straight from that table; D and trimming were deduced from the DNA. For this sample the table gives about 100,000 clones, of which 65% to 80% were detected only once. Roughly 15% of the sample rests with the top ten.

The material sequenced was PBMCs. This receptor was taken from a woman between 18 and 29 years old in good health and CMV-seropositive.

The nucleotide sequence reads as follows: TGTGCCAGCAGCTTAGTCAGGGAGGCGAACACTGAAGCTTTCTTT. It translates as CASSLVREANTEAFF. The rearrangement combines TRBV11-2 with TRBJ1-1; TRBD1 is a weak D gene call, 5 bases matching. According to the germline V gene, CDR1 reads SGHAT and CDR2 reads FQNNGV. Trimming costs V 1 base and J 1 base, and their ends lie 10 bases apart. From the cysteine up to the phenylalanine, the CDR3 has a length of 15 residues. CDR3 DNA only is kept here, 45 bases in frame from base 1.